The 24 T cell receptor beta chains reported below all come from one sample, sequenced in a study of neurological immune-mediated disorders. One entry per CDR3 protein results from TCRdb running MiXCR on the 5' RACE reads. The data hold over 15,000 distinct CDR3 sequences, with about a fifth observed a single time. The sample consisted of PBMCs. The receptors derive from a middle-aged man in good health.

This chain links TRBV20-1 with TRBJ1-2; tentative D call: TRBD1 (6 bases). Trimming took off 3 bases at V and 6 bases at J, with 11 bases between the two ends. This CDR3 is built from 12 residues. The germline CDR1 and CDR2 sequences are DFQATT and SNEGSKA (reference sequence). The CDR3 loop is CSASAGVHGYTF. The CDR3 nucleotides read TGCAGTGCTAGCGCAGGGGTCCATGGCTACACCTTC.

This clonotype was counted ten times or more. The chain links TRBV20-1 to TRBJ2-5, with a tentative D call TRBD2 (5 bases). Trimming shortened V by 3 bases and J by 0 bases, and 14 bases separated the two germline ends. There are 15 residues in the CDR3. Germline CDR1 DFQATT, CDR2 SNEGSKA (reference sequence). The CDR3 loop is CSASGRRAYQETQYF. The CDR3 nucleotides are TGCAGTGCTAGCGGTAGGCGGGCATACCAAGAGACCCAGTACTTC.

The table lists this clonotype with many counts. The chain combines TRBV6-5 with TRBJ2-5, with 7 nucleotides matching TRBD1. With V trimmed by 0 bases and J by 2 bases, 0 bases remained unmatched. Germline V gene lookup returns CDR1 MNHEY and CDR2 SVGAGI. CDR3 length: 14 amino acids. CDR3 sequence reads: CASSYSTGQETQYF. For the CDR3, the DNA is TGTGCCAGCAGTTACTCGACAGGGCAAGAGACCCAGTACTTC.

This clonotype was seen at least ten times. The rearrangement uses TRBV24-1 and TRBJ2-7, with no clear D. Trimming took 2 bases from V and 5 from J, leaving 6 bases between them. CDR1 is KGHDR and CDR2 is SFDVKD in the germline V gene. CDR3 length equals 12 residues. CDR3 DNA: TGTGCCACCAGTGATTGGGGTCACGAGCAGTACTTC. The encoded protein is CATSDWGHEQYF.

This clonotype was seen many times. This CDR3 reads CSAQTRIFTDTQYF. The DNA of the CDR3 is TGCAGTGCACAGACTCGAATATTCACAGATACGCAGTATTTT. This rearrangement joins TRBV20-1 to TRBJ2-3, with D uncertain. The germline V gene encodes CDR1 DFQATT and CDR2 SNEGSKA (reference sequence). Trimming removed 6 bases at V and 2 bases at J, with 15 bases between. The CDR3 is 14 residues long.

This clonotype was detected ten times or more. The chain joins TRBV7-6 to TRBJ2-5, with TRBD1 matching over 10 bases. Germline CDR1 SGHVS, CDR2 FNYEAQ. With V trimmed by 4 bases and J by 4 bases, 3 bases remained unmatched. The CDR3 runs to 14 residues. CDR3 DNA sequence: TGTGCCAGCAGCTCGACAGGGGGCGTAGAGACCCAGTACTTC. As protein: CASSSTGGVETQYF.

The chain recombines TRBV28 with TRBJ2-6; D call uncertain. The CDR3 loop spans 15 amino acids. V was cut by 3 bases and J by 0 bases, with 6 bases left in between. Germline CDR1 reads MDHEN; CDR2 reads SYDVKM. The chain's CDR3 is CASSFLGSGANVLTF. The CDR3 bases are TGTGCCAGCAGTTTTCTGGGCTCTGGGGCCAACGTCCTGACTTTC.

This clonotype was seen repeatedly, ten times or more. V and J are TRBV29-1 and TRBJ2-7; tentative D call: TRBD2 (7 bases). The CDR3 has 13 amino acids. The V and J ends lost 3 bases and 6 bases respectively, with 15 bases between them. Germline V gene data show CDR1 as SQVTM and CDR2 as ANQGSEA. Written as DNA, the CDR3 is TGCAGCGTTGACAGGGGAGGGACGGGCGAGCAGTACTTC. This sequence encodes CSVDRGGTGEQYF.

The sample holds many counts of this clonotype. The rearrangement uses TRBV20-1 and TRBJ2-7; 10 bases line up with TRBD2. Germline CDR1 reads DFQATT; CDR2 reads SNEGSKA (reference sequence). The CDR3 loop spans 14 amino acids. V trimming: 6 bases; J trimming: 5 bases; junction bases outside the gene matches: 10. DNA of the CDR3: TGCAGTGCCCAAGCTAGCGGGAGATGGAACGAGCAGTACTTC. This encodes CSAQASGRWNEQYF.

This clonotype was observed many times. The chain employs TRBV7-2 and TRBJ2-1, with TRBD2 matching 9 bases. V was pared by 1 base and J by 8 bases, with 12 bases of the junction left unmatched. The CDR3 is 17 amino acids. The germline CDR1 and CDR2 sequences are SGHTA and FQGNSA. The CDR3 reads CASSLGPGAGGLHEQFF. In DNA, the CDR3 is TGTGCCAGCAGCTTAGGCCCGGGGGCGGGAGGGCTCCATGAGCAGTTCTTC.

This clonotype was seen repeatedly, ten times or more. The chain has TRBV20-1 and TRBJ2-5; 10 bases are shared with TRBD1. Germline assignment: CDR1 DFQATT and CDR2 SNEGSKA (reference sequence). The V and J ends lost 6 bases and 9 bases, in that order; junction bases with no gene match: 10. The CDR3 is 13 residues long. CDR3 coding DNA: TGCAGTGCCCCGGGACAGGGGACCCGGGCCCAGTACTTC. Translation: CSAPGQGTRAQYF.

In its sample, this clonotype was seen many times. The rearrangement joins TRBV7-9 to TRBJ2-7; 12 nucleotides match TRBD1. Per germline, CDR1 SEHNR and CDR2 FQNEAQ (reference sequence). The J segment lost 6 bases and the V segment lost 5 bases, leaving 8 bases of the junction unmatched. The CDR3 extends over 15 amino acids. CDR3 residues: CASSPGQGAMCEQYF. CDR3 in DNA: TGTGCCAGCAGCCCGGGACAGGGGGCTATGTGCGAGCAGTACTTC. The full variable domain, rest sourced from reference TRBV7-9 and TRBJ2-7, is DTGVSQNPRHKITKRGQNVTFRCDPISEHNRLYWYRQTLGQGPEFLTYFQNEAQLEKSRLLSDRFSAERPKGSFSTLEIQRTEQGDSAMYLCASSPGQGAMCEQYFGPGTRLTVT.

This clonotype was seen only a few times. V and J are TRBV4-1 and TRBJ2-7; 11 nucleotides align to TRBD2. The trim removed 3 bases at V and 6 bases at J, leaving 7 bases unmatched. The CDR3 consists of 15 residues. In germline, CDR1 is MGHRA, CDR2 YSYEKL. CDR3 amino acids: CASSHPLAGVVEQYF. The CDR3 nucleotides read TGCGCCAGCAGCCATCCACTAGCGGGAGTTGTCGAGCAGTACTTC.

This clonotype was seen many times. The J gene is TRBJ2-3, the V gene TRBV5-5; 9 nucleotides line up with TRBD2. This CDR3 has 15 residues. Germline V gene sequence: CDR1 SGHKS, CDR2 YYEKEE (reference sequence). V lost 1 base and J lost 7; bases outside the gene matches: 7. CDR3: CASSLSRGRVNTQYF. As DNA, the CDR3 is TGTGCCAGCAGCTTGTCTCGCGGGAGGGTTAATACGCAGTATTTT.

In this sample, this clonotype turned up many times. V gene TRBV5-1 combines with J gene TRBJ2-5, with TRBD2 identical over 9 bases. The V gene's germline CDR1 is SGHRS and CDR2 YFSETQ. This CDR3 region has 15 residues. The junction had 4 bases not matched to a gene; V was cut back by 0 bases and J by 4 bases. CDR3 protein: CASSLVAGAGETQYF. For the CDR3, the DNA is TGCGCCAGCAGCTTGGTAGCGGGAGCAGGAGAGACCCAGTACTTC.

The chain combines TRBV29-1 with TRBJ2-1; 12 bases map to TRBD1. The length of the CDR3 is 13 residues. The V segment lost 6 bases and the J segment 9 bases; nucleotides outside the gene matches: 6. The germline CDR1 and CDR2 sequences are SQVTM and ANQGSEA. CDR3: CSVRDRGQSEQFF. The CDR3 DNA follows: TGCAGCGTCCGGGACAGGGGGCAAAGTGAGCAGTTCTTC.

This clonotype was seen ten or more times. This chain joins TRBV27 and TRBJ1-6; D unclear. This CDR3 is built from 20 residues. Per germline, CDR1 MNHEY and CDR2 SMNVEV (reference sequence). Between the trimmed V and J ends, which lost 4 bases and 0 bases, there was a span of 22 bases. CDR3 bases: TGTGCCAGCAGTTCAGAGGCGAGTAGACCATTAAGCTCCTATAATTCACCCCTCCACTTT. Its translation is CASSSEASRPLSSYNSPLHF.

The CDR3 is CSARGRGGTRLGGHNEQFF. The CDR3 nucleotides are TGCAGTGCTAGAGGAAGAGGAGGGACCCGACTTGGGGGGCACAATGAGCAGTTCTTC. The V call is TRBV20-1, the J call TRBJ2-1, with D perhaps given as TRBD1 or TRBD2 (6 bases each). Trimming removed 1 base at V and 5 bases at J, with 27 bases between. The CDR3 extends over 19 amino acids. The V gene's germline CDR1 is DFQATT and CDR2 SNEGSKA (reference sequence).

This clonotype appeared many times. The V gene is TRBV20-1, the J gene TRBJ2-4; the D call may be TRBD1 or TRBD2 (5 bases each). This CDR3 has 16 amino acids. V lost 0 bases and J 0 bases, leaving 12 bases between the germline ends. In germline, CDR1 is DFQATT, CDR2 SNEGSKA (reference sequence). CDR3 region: CSARERGTLAKNIQYF. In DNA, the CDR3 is TGCAGTGCTAGAGAACGAGGGACCCTAGCCAAAAACATTCAGTACTTC.

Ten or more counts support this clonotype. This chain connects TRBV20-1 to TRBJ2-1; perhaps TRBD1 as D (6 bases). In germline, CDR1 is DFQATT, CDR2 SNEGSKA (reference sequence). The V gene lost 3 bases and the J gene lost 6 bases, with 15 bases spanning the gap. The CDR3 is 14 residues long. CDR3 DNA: TGCAGTGCTAGTTTCCAGGGGTTGGGCAATGAGCAGTTCTTC. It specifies CSASFQGLGNEQFF.

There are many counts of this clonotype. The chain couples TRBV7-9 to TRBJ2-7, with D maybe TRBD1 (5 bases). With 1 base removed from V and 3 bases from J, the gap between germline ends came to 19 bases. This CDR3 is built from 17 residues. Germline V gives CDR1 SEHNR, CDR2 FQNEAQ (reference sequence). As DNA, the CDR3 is TGTGCCAGCAGCTTAGTAGGGGTCCGCGCCGGTATCTACGAGCAGTACTTC. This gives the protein CASSLVGVRAGIYEQYF.

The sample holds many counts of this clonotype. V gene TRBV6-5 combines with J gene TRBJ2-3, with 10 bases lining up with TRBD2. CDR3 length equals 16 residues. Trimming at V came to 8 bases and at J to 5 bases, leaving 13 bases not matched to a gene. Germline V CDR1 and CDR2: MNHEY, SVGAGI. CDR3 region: CASRRRVAGGGDTQYF. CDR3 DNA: TGTGCCAGCCGAAGAAGAGTAGCGGGAGGTGGAGATACGCAGTATTTT.

CDR3 in DNA: TGCGCCAGCAGCGGGACAGGGATTTTCGTCGCTTTCTTT. Translating gives CASSGTGIFVAFF. The chain couples TRBV5-1 to TRBJ1-1, with 9 bases lining up with TRBD1. V shed 4 bases, J shed 11 bases, and the junction held 9 bases outside the gene matches. There are 13 residues in the CDR3. The germline V gene has CDR1 SGHRS and CDR2 YFSETQ.

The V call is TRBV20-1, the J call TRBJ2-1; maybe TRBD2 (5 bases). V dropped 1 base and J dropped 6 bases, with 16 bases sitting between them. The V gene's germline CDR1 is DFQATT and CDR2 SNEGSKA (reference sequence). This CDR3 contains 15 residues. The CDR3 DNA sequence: TGCAGTGCTAGAGGAGGTAGCGAGAACATCAATGAGCAGTTCTTC. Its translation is CSARGGSENINEQFF.